This is a list of T cell receptor beta chains from one sample in a study of blood T cell repertoires in COVID-19. The method was immunoSEQ multiplex PCR; TCRdb's version includes in-frame clones alone and lacks a portion of them. The data contain roughly 250,000 clones, nearly 90% of them seen just once; the ten biggest clones take up roughly 0.8%. The sequenced sample consisted of peripheral blood. These receptors were taken from a woman in her 30s with acute or convalescent COVID-19. The CDR3 runs from the conserved cysteine through the conserved F or W. A D gene is named only where the DNA matches it firmly. Clone size, where shown, is once, few, many, or a class for clones that have expanded.

d_call	j_call	v_call	clone_size	cdr3_nt	cdr3_aa
NA	TRBJ2-7	TRBV29-1	NA	TGCAGCGTTGAAGTTAGTTACGAGCAGTACTTC	CSVEVSYEQYF
TRBD2	TRBJ2-3	TRBV5-8	NA	TGTGCCAGCAGCCCCGGGACTACGCGGACAGATACGCAGTATTTT	CASSPGTTRTDTQYF
NA	TRBJ2-7	TRBV19	NA	TGTGCCAGTAGTATAGACCCTACTGAGCAGTACTTC	CASSIDPTEQYF
NA	TRBJ1-2	TRBV5-4	NA	TGTGCCAGCAGCTACCGGGGGGGCGACTATGGCTACACCTTC	CASSYRGGDYGYTF
TRBD1	TRBJ1-6	TRBV5-6	NA	TGTGCCAGCAGCTTGGCCGGAGCGGGGGACAGGGGGTATTCACCCCTCCACTTT	CASSLAGAGDRGYSPLHF
TRBD1	TRBJ2-2	TRBV12-5	NA	TGTGCTAGTGGTCAGGGGGTGAACACCGGGGAGCTGTTTTTT	CASGQGVNTGELFF
TRBD2	TRBJ2-2	TRBV29-1	NA	TGCAGCGTTGTTTCTAGCGGGAGGGAAACCGGGGAGCTGTTTTTT	CSVVSSGRETGELFF
NA	TRBJ1-2	TRBV10-1	once	TGCGCCAGCCGGTTTGACTACACCTTC	CASRFDYTF
TRBD2	TRBJ2-1	TRBV29-1	NA	TGCAGCGTTGAACTAGTTTTTGGAGCGGGAGGTAATGAGCAGTTCTTC	CSVELVFGAGGNEQFF
TRBD1	TRBJ1-5	TRBV5-6	few	TGTGCCAGCAGTTCCGGGGGACAGTGGGATCAGCCCCAGCATTTT	CASSSGGQWDQPQHF
TRBD1	TRBJ1-4	TRBV9	NA	TGTGCCAGCAGCGGCAAGCACGGGACAGGGTTAAACCCCAGTGAAAAACTGTTTTTT	CASSGKHGTGLNPSEKLFF
TRBD2	TRBJ2-2	TRBV7-3	NA	TGTGCCAGCAGTCTAGTAGCGGGAGGGGCCACCGGGGAGCTGTTTTTT	CASSLVAGGATGELFF
NA	TRBJ2-3	TRBV24-1	NA	TGTGCCACGGGTGGCAGGGGTTCGGATACGCAGTATTTT	CATGGRGSDTQYF
TRBD2	TRBJ2-3	TRBV11-2	NA	TGTGCCAGCAGCAGCCAGATAGGAGGACTAGCGGGAGTAGTAAATACGCAGTATTTT	CASSSQIGGLAGVVNTQYF
TRBD2	TRBJ2-3	TRBV19	NA	TGTGCCAGTAGCCCTAGGTCAGCGGGAGACCCCGATACGCAGTATTTT	CASSPRSAGDPDTQYF
TRBD2	TRBJ2-7	TRBV7-2	NA	TGTGCCAGCAGCTTAGGGGGGACTAGCGGGCCCTACGAGCAGTACTTC	CASSLGGTSGPYEQYF
NA	TRBJ1-1	TRBV25-1	NA	TGTGCCAGCAGTGAATATAACTCCAACACTGAAGCTTTCTTT	CASSEYNSNTEAFF
NA	TRBJ1-1	TRBV5-1	NA	TGCGCCAGCAGCTTGAGACAGATTTCAACTGAAGCTTTCTTT	CASSLRQISTEAFF
TRBD2	TRBJ2-3	TRBV19	NA	TGTGCCAGTAAGTCACTAGCGGGAGGCACAGATACGCAGTATTTT	CASKSLAGGTDTQYF
TRBD2	TRBJ2-7	TRBV11-2	NA	TGTGCCAGCAGCTTAGTAAGCGGGAGGGCCCACGAGCAGTACTTC	CASSLVSGRAHEQYF
NA	TRBJ2-7	TRBV30	few	TGTGCCTGGACTAGCAGGTTCAACGAGCAGTACTTC	CAWTSRFNEQYF
NA	TRBJ1-2	TRBV6-1	NA	TGTGCCAGCAGTGAAGCCGTCTATGGCTACACCTTC	CASSEAVYGYTF
NA	TRBJ2-7	TRBV9	NA	TGTGCCAGCAGCCTCCACCTAACTACCTACGAGCAGTACTTC	CASSLHLTTYEQYF
TRBD1	TRBJ2-1	TRBV9	NA	TGTGCCAGCAGCCCATCCAGGGGGCTTACGGGCAATGAGCAGTTCTTC	CASSPSRGLTGNEQFF
TRBD1	TRBJ2-7	TRBV30	NA	TGTGCCTGGGAGCCCGGGACAGGGCCCTACGAGCAGTACTTC	CAWEPGTGPYEQYF
NA	TRBJ2-1	TRBV30	NA	TGTGCCTGGAGTGCTATTAGTTTCCATGAGCAGTTCTTC	CAWSAISFHEQFF
TRBD1	TRBJ2-3	TRBV5-4	NA	TGTGCCAGCAGCTCCCCTAGACAGGGGGTTACAGATACGCAGTATTTT	CASSSPRQGVTDTQYF
NA	TRBJ1-5	TRBV6-2/TRBV6-3	NA	TGTGCCAGCAGTTACCCTGGGGGCAGGAATCAGCCCCAGCATTTT	CASSYPGGRNQPQHF
TRBD2	TRBJ2-1	TRBV10-2	NA	TGCGCCAGCAGCCTAAGCGGGAGTCTCCGTGAGCAGTTCTTC	CASSLSGSLREQFF
NA	TRBJ2-1	TRBV6-5	once	TGTGCCAGCAACGGCCGGGGAAATGAGCAGTTCTTC	CASNGRGNEQFF
NA	TRBJ1-5	TRBV12-5	NA	TGTGCTAGTGGCCCGGCGGCGAATCAGCCCCAGCATTTT	CASGPAANQPQHF
TRBD1	TRBJ1-1	TRBV7-8	once	TGTGCCAGCAGCTTAGTACAGGGGGCGAGCACTGAAGCTTTCTTT	CASSLVQGASTEAFF
TRBD1	TRBJ1-6	TRBV4-3	NA	TGCGCCAGCAGCCAAGAAGTGATGGGACAGGGATACAATTCACCCCTCCACTTT	CASSQEVMGQGYNSPLHF
TRBD2	TRBJ2-7	TRBV5-4	NA	TGTGCCAGCAGCCTCGGTGGGACTAGCTTTTACGAGCAGTACTTC	CASSLGGTSFYEQYF
NA	TRBJ2-1	TRBV6-5	NA	TGTGCCAGCACCCAGGGGGGAGCAAAAGCCCATGAGCAGTTCTTC	CASTQGGAKAHEQFF
NA	TRBJ2-1	TRBV27	NA	TGTGCCAGCAATCCTAGAAACTACAATGAGCAGTTCTTC	CASNPRNYNEQFF
NA	TRBJ2-1	TRBV19	NA	TGTGCCAGTAGTATAAGAGGCGGGACGTCTCACCAGTTCTTC	CASSIRGGTSHQFF